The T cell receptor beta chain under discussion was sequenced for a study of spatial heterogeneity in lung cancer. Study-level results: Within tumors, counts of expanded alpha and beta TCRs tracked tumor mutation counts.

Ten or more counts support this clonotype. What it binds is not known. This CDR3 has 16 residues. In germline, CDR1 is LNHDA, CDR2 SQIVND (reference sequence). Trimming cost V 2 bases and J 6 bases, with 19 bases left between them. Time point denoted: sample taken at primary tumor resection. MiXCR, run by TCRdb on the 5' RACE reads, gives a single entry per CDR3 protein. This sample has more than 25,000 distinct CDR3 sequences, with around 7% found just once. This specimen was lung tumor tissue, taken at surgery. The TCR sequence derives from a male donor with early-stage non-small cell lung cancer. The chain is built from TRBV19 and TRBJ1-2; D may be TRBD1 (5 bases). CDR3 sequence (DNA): TGTGCCAGTAGTATAATCGGTGGGGCACAGACTGATGGCTACACCTTC. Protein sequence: CASSIIGGAQTDGYTF.